Following are 32 T cell receptor beta chains from one sample sequenced in a study of blood T cells in healthy people across ages. Next came a second PCR, run for about 7 to 12 cycles, which used a sample-barcoded 5' primer along with a J-beta primer mix. TCRdb redid the calling of the 5' RACE reads with MiXCR, one entry per CDR3 protein. The sample yields hundreds of thousands of distinct CDR3 sequences, over 20% seen once. Sequencing used blood. The receptor source for this set is a man between 70 and 80 years old in good health.

This rearrangement joins TRBV12-3 or TRBV12-4 to TRBJ2-1; 7 positions match TRBD2. CDR3 size: 14 residues. Trimming took 6 bases from V and 3 from J; bases not matched to a gene: 5. This CDR3 is CASSPGLYYNEQFF. The CDR3 DNA follows: TGTGCCAGCAGCCCGGGACTATACTACAATGAGCAGTTCTTC.

This clonotype was detected many times. This rearrangement joins TRBV7-3 to TRBJ2-1; D gene ambiguous. There are 13 residues in the CDR3. V shed 4 bases and J shed 6 bases, with 10 bases lying between them. From germline, CDR1 is SGHTA and CDR2 FQGTGA. The CDR3 nucleotides read TGTGCCAGCAGCTCCGGGCCCCTCAATGAGCAGTTCTTC. Protein: CASSSGPLNEQFF.

The sample holds a few counts of this clonotype. CDR3 amino acids: CASSLRVPGELFF. The DNA for the CDR3 is TGTGCCAGCAGCCTCAGGGTCCCCGGGGAGCTGTTTTTT. This rearrangement joins TRBV3-1 to TRBJ2-2, with D possibly TRBD1 on 5 matching bases. V lost 4 bases and J lost 6, with 9 bases in between. Germline V gene sequence: CDR1 LGHDT, CDR2 YNNKEL (reference sequence). The CDR3 consists of 13 residues.

The rearrangement links TRBV12-3 or TRBV12-4 to TRBJ2-7, with a possible D match to TRBD1 (6 bases). V was shortened by 4 bases and J by 2 bases, with 15 bases between the two germline ends. This CDR3 contains 15 residues. The CDR3 loop is CASSCGGASAYEQYF. In DNA, the CDR3 is TGTGCCAGCAGTTGTGGGGGCGCGAGCGCCTACGAGCAGTACTTC.

This clonotype was seen repeatedly, ten times or more. CDR3 coding DNA: TGTGCCAGCACGAGGGTTGAAGCTTTCTTT. This encodes CASTRVEAFF. The V call is TRBV2, the J call TRBJ1-1; D gene ambiguous. Trimming pared 7 bases from V and 7 bases from J, leaving 7 bases between. Germline V lookup: CDR1 SNHLY, CDR2 FYNNEI. The CDR3 spans 10 residues.

The J gene is TRBJ2-7, the V gene TRBV20-1, with TRBD2 matching 11 bases. The CDR3 contains 14 residues. V lost 2 bases, J lost 3 bases, and 3 bases stayed unmatched. Germline V lookup: CDR1 DFQATT, CDR2 SNEGSKA (reference sequence). This CDR3 reads CSARKGTSGYEQYF. CDR3 coding DNA: TGCAGTGCTAGAAAAGGGACTAGCGGCTACGAGCAGTACTTC.

This clonotype was observed many times. The rearrangement links TRBV28 to TRBJ2-2; no clear D gene. This CDR3 has 13 residues. Germline lookup yields CDR1 MDHEN and CDR2 SYDVKM. The ends were cut back, 7 bases at V and 1 base at J, with 7 bases in the middle. The CDR3 DNA sequence: TGTGCCAGCATCAAGGAGAACACCGGGGAGCTGTTTTTT. Protein: CASIKENTGELFF.

The genes are TRBV20-1 and TRBJ2-5; 8 bases fit TRBD1. Gene TRBJ2-7 matches the end of the DNA better, so the J call may be wrong. This CDR3 spans 12 amino acids. Germline V gives CDR1 DFQATT, CDR2 SNEGSKA (reference sequence). The CDR3 is CSARDRKFEQYF. The CDR3 DNA sequence: TGCAGTGCGCGGGACAGGAAATTCGAGCAGTACTTC.

This clonotype was seen more than once but under ten times. The chain joins TRBV7-8 to TRBJ2-7; 8 bases align to TRBD2. Per the germline V gene, CDR1 is SGHVS and CDR2 is FQNEAQ. The J segment lost 4 bases and the V segment lost 4 bases, leaving 6 bases of the junction unmatched. The length of the CDR3 is 14 residues. The CDR3 DNA reads TGTGCCAGCAGCTCCCGAGGACTAGCTTACGAGCAGTACTTC. This codes for CASSSRGLAYEQYF.

The rearrangement uses TRBV2 and TRBJ2-1, with 15 bases matching TRBD2. The V gene's germline CDR1 is SNHLY and CDR2 FYNNEI. The trim removed 6 bases at V and 7 bases at J, leaving 7 bases unmatched. The CDR3 consists of 16 residues. CDR3 nucleotides: TGTGCCAGCAGGCGACGAGGGACTAGCGGGAGGAATGAGCAGTTCTTC. As protein: CASRRRGTSGRNEQFF.

This clonotype showed up just a few times. J is TRBJ2-7 and V is TRBV20-1; TRBD2 matches 10 bases. Germline values: CDR1 DFQATT, CDR2 SNEGSKA (reference sequence). The ends lost 6 bases at V and 5 bases at J; junction bases unmatched: 10. This CDR3 is 14 amino acids long. Written as DNA, the CDR3 is TGCAGTGCCTCCCAAAGCGGGAGGGCCCACGAGCAGTACTTC. Protein product: CSASQSGRAHEQYF.

This clonotype showed up just a few times. V is TRBV5-1 and J is TRBJ2-1; unclear D gene. The CDR3 is 15 residues long. The germline V and J ends were trimmed by 0 bases and 4 bases, with 11 bases remaining between them. Germline V CDR1 and CDR2: SGHRS, YFSETQ. Here the CDR3 reads CASSLVDITYNEQFF. DNA of the CDR3: TGCGCCAGCAGCTTGGTAGATATCACTTACAATGAGCAGTTCTTC.

V gene TRBV12-3 or TRBV12-4 combines with J gene TRBJ2-1; 9 nucleotides agree with TRBD2. With V trimmed by 2 bases and J by 1 base, 15 bases remained unmatched. The CDR3 covers 20 residues. CDR3 sequence (DNA): TGTGCCAGCAGTTTAAGGGATAGCGGGGGTGGGGTTTTGTCCTACAATGAGCAGTTCTTC. Translating it yields CASSLRDSGGGVLSYNEQFF.

The V gene is TRBV18, the J gene TRBJ2-7; 13 bases match TRBD2. V shed 2 bases, J shed 4 bases, and the junction held 5 bases outside the gene matches. CDR3 length equals 16 residues. CDR1 is KGHSH, CDR2 LQKENI, per germline. The CDR3 DNA is TGTGCCAGCTCACCAGTCGGGGGACTAGCGGGATACGAGCAGTACTTC. This translates into CASSPVGGLAGYEQYF.

The rearrangement joins TRBV28 to TRBJ1-5, with 9 bases that match TRBD1. In germline, CDR1 is MDHEN, CDR2 SYDVKM. The CDR3 runs 16 residues. V lost 5 bases to trimming and J lost 3 bases; unmatched junction nucleotides: 8. The chain's CDR3 is CASSVPGQGSNQPQHF. The DNA for the CDR3 is TGTGCCAGCAGTGTACCGGGACAGGGTTCCAATCAGCCCCAGCATTTT.

This chain links TRBV5-1 with TRBJ2-2; D might be TRBD2 (6 bases). The ends were cut back, 2 bases at V and 4 bases at J, with 15 bases in the middle. This CDR3 has 16 amino acids. Germline loops: CDR1 SGHRS, CDR2 YFSETQ. As DNA, the CDR3 is TGCGCCAGCAGCTTAATCGGGGGTCTAGGCACCGGGGAGCTGTTTTTT. It is translated as CASSLIGGLGTGELFF.

This clonotype was seen only a few times. V is TRBV9 and J is TRBJ2-7; 14 nucleotides agree with TRBD2. CDR3 length equals 16 residues. The ends lost 2 bases at V and 7 bases at J; junction bases unmatched: 8. The germline V gene encodes CDR1 SGDLS and CDR2 YYNGEE. For the CDR3, the DNA is TGTGCCAGCAGCGTGCCGGGACTAGCGGGAGAAGGGGAGCAGTACTTC. Translated: CASSVPGLAGEGEQYF.

The rearrangement uses TRBV7-8 and TRBJ1-1; TRBD1 might be the D (6 bases). The CDR3 is 15 amino acids. Germline V CDR1 and CDR2: SGHVS, FQNEAQ. The V and J ends lost 0 bases and 1 base respectively, with 9 bases between them. Here the CDR3 DNA reads TGTGCCAGCAGCTTAGCCGCACAGGGGAACACTGAAGCTTTCTTT. Protein sequence: CASSLAAQGNTEAFF. Drawing the rest from reference TRBV7-8 and TRBJ1-1, the complete variable domain is GAGVSQSPRYKVAKRGQDVALRCDPISGHVSLFWYQQALGQGPEFLTYFQNEAQLDKSGLPSDRFFAERPEGSVSTLKIQRTQQEDSAVYLCASSLAAQGNTEAFFGQGTRLTVV.

This chain connects TRBV20-1 to TRBJ2-5; 9 positions agree with TRBD1. The germline gives CDR1 DFQATT, CDR2 SNEGSKA (reference sequence). CDR3 length: 14 amino acids. The trim removed 6 bases at V and 2 bases at J, leaving 7 bases unmatched. Here the CDR3 reads CSARRDRVQETQYF. The CDR3 nucleotides read TGCAGTGCCCGCCGGGACAGGGTACAAGAGACCCAGTACTTC.

The chain is built from TRBV7-6 and TRBJ2-6; D not certain. The CDR3 covers 16 residues. Germline V gene sequence: CDR1 SGHVS, CDR2 FNYEAQ. Trimming took 10 bases from V and 1 from J, leaving 17 bases between them. The CDR3 DNA follows: TGTGCCATCCCGGCTTCAGTTGGGTCTGGGGCCAACGTCCTGACTTTC. Translating gives CAIPASVGSGANVLTF.

CDR3: CSARGNEKLFF. The CDR3 DNA is TGCAGTGCTAGAGGGAATGAAAAACTGTTTTTT. The chain employs TRBV20-1 and TRBJ1-4; D gene uncertain. The V and J ends lost 1 base and 5 bases respectively, with 2 bases between them. CDR3 length: 11 amino acids. Germline CDR1 is DFQATT and CDR2 is SNEGSKA (reference sequence).

The sample holds a few counts of this clonotype. The chain combines TRBV12-3 or TRBV12-4 with TRBJ2-1, with 8 nucleotides matching TRBD2. Near its end, the DNA agrees better with TRBJ2-7, so the J call may be wrong. The CDR3 has 16 amino acids. CDR3 sequence (DNA): TGTGCCAGCAGCCCCGCAGGAGCGGGAGAATTTTACGAGCAGTACTTC. Translation gives CASSPAGAGEFYEQYF.

This clonotype was seen a few times. The chain joins TRBV7-9 to TRBJ2-3; 9 nucleotides line up with TRBD2. The V gene's germline CDR1 is SEHNR and CDR2 FQNEAQ (reference sequence). V lost 3 bases to trimming and J lost 6 bases; unmatched junction nucleotides: 10. CDR3 length: 16 residues. The CDR3 region is CASSFPGSGRSDTQYF. In DNA, the CDR3 is TGTGCCAGCAGCTTTCCTGGGAGCGGGAGGAGCGATACGCAGTATTTT.

On this clonotype itself: Sequence at one end of the junction differs from germline and may be a read error. The genes are TRBV7-7 and TRBJ2-5, with D uncertain. The germline gives CDR1 SSHAT, CDR2 FNYEAQ (reference sequence). The CDR3 runs 14 residues. This CDR3 reads CASSLDLAMGTQYF. CDR3 DNA: TGTGCTAGCAGCTTAGACCTCGCAATGGGGACCCAGTACTTC.

This chain links TRBV29-1 with TRBJ2-7; the match to TRBD1 covers 7 bases. This CDR3 contains 13 residues. V gave up 8 bases and J gave up 3 bases; unmatched junction bases: 10. The germline V gene has CDR1 SQVTM and CDR2 ANQGSEA. CDR3 DNA: TGCAGCATTGGGGGACAGTTCAACTACGAGCAGTACTTC. This sequence encodes CSIGGQFNYEQYF.

This sequence joins TRBV9 and TRBJ1-6, with a weak D call TRBD1 (6 bases). This CDR3 region has 15 residues. Germline V lookup: CDR1 SGDLS, CDR2 YYNGEE. The ends were cut back, 3 bases at V and 6 bases at J, with 13 bases in the middle. For the CDR3, the DNA is TGTGCCAGCAGCGGAGGACAGTTAGGTAATTCACCCCTCCACTTT. Protein sequence: CASSGGQLGNSPLHF.

The chain is built from TRBV10-3 and TRBJ2-1; TRBD1 might be the D (5 bases). This CDR3 is built from 19 residues. Trimming took 0 bases from V and 1 from J, leaving 19 bases between them. Germline V gene data show CDR1 as ENHRY and CDR2 as SYGVKD. The CDR3 nucleotides read TGTGCCATCAGTGAGTCGGGCAGGGTCGTTGAGAGGTCCTACAATGAGCAGTTCTTC. Its protein product is CAISESGRVVERSYNEQFF.

This clonotype appeared a few times. The V call is TRBV20-1, the J call TRBJ2-7; 10 nucleotides line up with TRBD2. The length of the CDR3 is 14 residues. Germline values: CDR1 DFQATT, CDR2 SNEGSKA (reference sequence). V was clipped by 0 bases and J by 5 bases; unmatched bases: 4. The CDR3 region is CSARESGRAHEQYF. CDR3 nucleotides: TGCAGTGCTAGAGAAAGCGGGAGGGCTCACGAGCAGTACTTC.

This clonotype came up a few times. The chain is built from TRBV7-6 and TRBJ2-7, with D hard to call. Trimming removed 3 bases at V and 6 bases at J, with 12 bases between. The germline gives CDR1 SGHVS, CDR2 FNYEAQ. The CDR3 is 13 amino acids. CDR3: CASSLEPPGEQYF. The CDR3 DNA reads TGTGCCAGCAGCTTGGAGCCCCCGGGCGAGCAGTACTTC.

The V gene is TRBV20-1, the J gene TRBJ2-7; TRBD2 might be the D (5 bases). The germline V and J ends were trimmed by 5 bases and 2 bases, with 13 bases remaining between them. CDR3 length: 13 amino acids. Germline V CDR1 and CDR2: DFQATT, SNEGSKA (reference sequence). The CDR3 sequence: CSAVDRGPYEQYF. The CDR3 DNA sequence: TGCAGTGCTGTAGATAGAGGGCCCTACGAGCAGTACTTC.

This clonotype has ten or more counts. The CDR3 DNA reads TGTGCCAGCAGTGAGACGAACCCAGGGGACTACGAGCAGTACTTC. Its protein is CASSETNPGDYEQYF. The chain uses TRBV25-1 and TRBJ2-7; maybe TRBD1 (6 bases). Germline V gives CDR1 MGHDK, CDR2 SYGVNS. The CDR3 extends over 15 amino acids. V was clipped by 3 bases and J by 3 bases, with 15 bases between them.

This rearrangement joins TRBV7-8 to TRBJ2-2; D is ambiguous. The V gene lost 6 bases and the J gene lost 3 bases, with 11 bases spanning the gap. The CDR3 totals 14 residues. Germline V gene lookup returns CDR1 SGHVS and CDR2 FQNEAQ. CDR3 region: CASRRIPDTGELFF. DNA for the CDR3: TGTGCCAGCAGGCGGATCCCAGACACCGGGGAGCTGTTTTTT.